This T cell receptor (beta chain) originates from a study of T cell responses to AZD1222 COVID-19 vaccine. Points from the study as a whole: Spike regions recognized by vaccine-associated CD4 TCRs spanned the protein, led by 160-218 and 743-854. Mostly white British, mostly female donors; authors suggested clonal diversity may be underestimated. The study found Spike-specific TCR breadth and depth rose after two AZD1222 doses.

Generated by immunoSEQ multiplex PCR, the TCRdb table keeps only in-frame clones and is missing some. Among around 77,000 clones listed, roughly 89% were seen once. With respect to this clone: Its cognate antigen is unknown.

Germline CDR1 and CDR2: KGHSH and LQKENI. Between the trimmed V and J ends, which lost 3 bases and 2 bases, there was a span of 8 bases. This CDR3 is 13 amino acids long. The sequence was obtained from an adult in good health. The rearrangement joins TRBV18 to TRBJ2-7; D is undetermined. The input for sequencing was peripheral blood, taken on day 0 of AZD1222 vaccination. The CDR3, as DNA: TGTGCCAGCTCACCGGTACCTACCTACGAGCAGTACTTC. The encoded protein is CASSPVPTYEQYF.